This TCR beta chain was observed in a study of PD-1 blockade in classical Hodgkin lymphoma. Time point in this sample: cycle 4 day 1 (C4D1), after five to seven weeks of nivolumab. Relapse was seen in all patients after autologous stem cell transplantation, and brentuximab vedotin exposure was variable. It was by magnetic negative selection that CD8+ T cells were isolated from thawed PBMCs. Here immunoSEQ multiplex PCR was the method, and the copy in TCRdb shows in-frame clones only, minus some. Counted here are some 10,000 clones, 70% to 90% occurring once; the ten biggest clones make up approximately 39%. The CDR3 loop spans 14 amino acids. The V end was cut by 5 bases, the J end by 8 bases, with 18 bases between. Germline V gene sequence: CDR1 LNHDA, CDR2 SQIVND (reference sequence).

The sequencing here drew on CD8+ T cells from blood, taken before the fourth cycle of nivolumab. V and J are TRBV19 and TRBJ1-2; D not certain. This TCR came from a human donor with classical Hodgkin lymphoma. The donor label of this sample is uncertain. This CDR3 reads CASSDTEISRGYTF. The CDR3, as DNA: TGTGCCAGTAGTGACACCGAAATTTCTCGCGGCTACACCTTC.